This T cell receptor beta chain is from a study of cytomegalovirus exposure and HLA in healthy donors. The study, taken as a whole, reports: In a later analysis, donors in an Asian-associated ancestry cluster reportedly had fewer N-insertions in productive TCRs than the cohort mean. Later work found most CMV-associated TCR beta chains apparently HLA-restricted.

PCR employed 60 Vbeta and 13 Jbeta primers. Clones were sequenced by immunoSEQ multiplex PCR, and TCRdb holds only the in-frame ones, with some missing. The sample has approximately 160,000 clones, 84% seen once. V lost 4 bases, J lost 3 bases, and 4 bases stayed unmatched. This CDR3 has 14 residues. Germline CDR1 reads SNHLY; CDR2 reads FYNNEI. About this clone: Its target is unknown.

V is TRBV2 and J is TRBJ2-3, with 7 bases fitting TRBD1. The receptor was derived from a girl aged 10-17 years in good health and CMV-seropositive. What was sequenced was PBMCs. The CDR3 sequence: CASSAQGVTDTQYF. The CDR3 DNA sequence: TGTGCCAGCAGTGCCCAGGGGGTGACAGATACGCAGTATTTT. Together with reference TRBV2 and TRBJ2-3, the CDR3 gives the full variable domain: EPEVTQTPSHQVTQMGQEVILRCVPISNHLYFYWYRQILGQKVEFLVSFYNNEISEKSEIFDDQFSVERPDGSNFTLKIRSTKLEDSAMYFCASSAQGVTDTQYFGPGTRLTVL.